This T cell receptor beta chain emerged from a study of technical replicates of blood from several donors. Only in-frame clones appear in the TCRdb table, and some are missing; sequencing was by immunoSEQ multiplex PCR. This sample has over 55,000 clones, with about 88% found just once. The germline V and J ends were trimmed by 4 bases and 5 bases, with 15 bases remaining between them. The CDR3 covers 14 residues. Germline CDR1 MDHEN, CDR2 SYDVKM. The chain links TRBV28 to TRBJ2-7; weak D call: TRBD1 (8 bases). The specimen was PBMCs. The receptor comes from a human donor in good health. Some clones in this sample may be carry-over from other donors' samples. CDR3 coding DNA: TGTGCCAGCAGTTCGGACAGGGAGGGCCACGAGCAGTACTTC. Its protein product is CASSSDREGHEQYF.